This TCR beta chain was found in a study of response to subunit inactivated influenza vaccine. In this sample, this clonotype turned up a few times. Its target is not known. The junction departs from germline at one end; a sequencing error may be responsible. Findings and caveats of the study: The authors offered the suggestion that each seasonal influenza vaccination recruits few new T cells.

Germline loops: CDR1 SSHAT, CDR2 FNYEAQ (reference sequence). The CDR3 contains 16 residues. MiXCR, applied by TCRdb to the RT-PCR reads, yields one record per CDR3 protein. The table includes approximately 490,000 distinct CDR3 sequences, about 7.2% detected once. This specimen was PBMCs from blood, taken less than 30 months after vaccination. This receptor was obtained from a man in his fifties or sixties who received an inactivated influenza vaccine. The chain combines TRBV7-7 with TRBJ2-5, with 11 bases aligning to TRBD1. The CDR3 nucleotides read TGTGCTAGCAGCTTAGGTGGACAGGGGGCCTGGGAGACCCAGTACTTC. Amino acids: CASSLGGQGAWETQYF.